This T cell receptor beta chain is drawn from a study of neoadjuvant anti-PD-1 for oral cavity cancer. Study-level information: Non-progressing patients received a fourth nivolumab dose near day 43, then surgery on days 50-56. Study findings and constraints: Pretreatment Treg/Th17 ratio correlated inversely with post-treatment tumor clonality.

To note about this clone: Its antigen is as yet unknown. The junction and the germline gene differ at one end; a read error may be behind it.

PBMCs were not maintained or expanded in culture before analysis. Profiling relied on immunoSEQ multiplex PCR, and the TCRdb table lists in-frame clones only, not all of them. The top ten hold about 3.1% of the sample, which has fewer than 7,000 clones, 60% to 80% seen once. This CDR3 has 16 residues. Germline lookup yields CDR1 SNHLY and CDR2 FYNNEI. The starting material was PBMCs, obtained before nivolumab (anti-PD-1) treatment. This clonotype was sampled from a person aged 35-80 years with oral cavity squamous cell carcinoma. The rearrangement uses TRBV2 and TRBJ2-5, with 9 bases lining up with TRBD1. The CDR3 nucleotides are TGTACCAGCAGTCCCCCAGGGACAGGGCCTCAAGAGACCCAGTACTTC. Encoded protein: CTSSPPGTGPQETQYF.